This is a list of T cell receptor beta chains from one sample in a study of cytomegalovirus exposure and HLA in healthy donors. Data came from immunoSEQ multiplex PCR; TCRdb stores just in-frame clones and leaves some out. The sample yields roughly 180,000 clones, roughly a tenth seen once. Input material: PBMCs. Receptor source: a woman aged 30 to 39 in good health and CMV-seropositive. Each CDR3 is given with its conserved first and last residue. Each record gives: D gene, J gene, V gene, CDR3 length, clone size, CDR3 protein, CDR3 DNA. D genes are given only for firm matches. Where a row states a size, it is once, few, many or the class of an expanded clone; other rows omit it.

d_call: TRBD1; j_call: TRBJ2-7; v_call: TRBV29-1; cdr3_length: 13; clone_size: few; cdr3_aa: CSVEVVGGSEQYF; cdr3_nt: TGCAGCGTTGAAGTGGTAGGGGGCAGCGAGCAGTACTTC
d_call: NA; j_call: TRBJ1-2; v_call: TRBV6-6; cdr3_length: 15; clone_size: few; cdr3_aa: CASSRDPLGDYGYTF; cdr3_nt: TGTGCCAGCAGTCGGGATCCCTTGGGAGACTATGGCTACACCTTC
d_call: TRBD1; j_call: TRBJ2-7; v_call: TRBV29-1; cdr3_length: 14; clone_size: few; cdr3_aa: CSVLRDREEDEQYF; cdr3_nt: TGCAGCGTTCTCCGGGACAGGGAAGAGGACGAGCAGTACTTC
d_call: TRBD2; j_call: TRBJ2-7; v_call: TRBV11-2; cdr3_length: 16; clone_size: NA; cdr3_aa: CASSSLRGRSSYEQYF; cdr3_nt: TGTGCCAGCAGCTCCCTGCGGGGGAGAAGCTCCTACGAGCAGTACTTC
d_call: TRBD2; j_call: TRBJ2-7; v_call: TRBV6-5; cdr3_length: 15; clone_size: NA; cdr3_aa: CASSYSFSGGYEQYF; cdr3_nt: TGTGCCAGCAGTTACTCGTTCTCGGGGGGCTACGAGCAGTACTTC
d_call: TRBD1; j_call: TRBJ1-2; v_call: TRBV29-1; cdr3_length: 13; clone_size: few; cdr3_aa: CSVGKGQNYGYTF; cdr3_nt: TGCAGCGTTGGAAAGGGACAGAACTATGGCTACACCTTC
d_call: NA; j_call: TRBJ1-2; v_call: TRBV15; cdr3_length: 14; clone_size: few; cdr3_aa: CATEEGPRSDGYTF; cdr3_nt: TGTGCCACCGAAGAGGGTCCCCGATCGGATGGCTACACCTTC
d_call: TRBD2; j_call: TRBJ2-5; v_call: TRBV25-1; cdr3_length: 17; clone_size: few; cdr3_aa: CASSEVGGFTHQETQYF; cdr3_nt: TGTGCCAGCAGTGAAGTGGGGGGGTTCACTCATCAAGAGACCCAGTACTTC
d_call: TRBD2; j_call: TRBJ2-1; v_call: TRBV15; cdr3_length: 15; clone_size: NA; cdr3_aa: CATSSGTSGYNEQFF; cdr3_nt: TGTGCCACCAGCAGCGGGACTAGCGGATACAATGAGCAGTTCTTC
d_call: TRBD2; j_call: TRBJ2-1; v_call: TRBV6-1; cdr3_length: 15; clone_size: NA; cdr3_aa: CASTLGLASYNEQFF; cdr3_nt: TGTGCCAGCACCCTGGGACTAGCGAGCTACAATGAGCAGTTCTTC
d_call: NA; j_call: TRBJ2-2; v_call: TRBV9; cdr3_length: 14; clone_size: few; cdr3_aa: CASSDPYYTGELFF; cdr3_nt: TGTGCCAGCAGCGATCCCTACTATACCGGGGAGCTGTTTTTT
d_call: NA; j_call: TRBJ2-3; v_call: TRBV2; cdr3_length: 12; clone_size: once; cdr3_aa: CASRPEGDTQYF; cdr3_nt: TGTGCCAGCAGACCGGAGGGAGATACGCAGTATTTT
d_call: TRBD2; j_call: TRBJ2-1; v_call: TRBV5-4; cdr3_length: 15; clone_size: few; cdr3_aa: CASSLNGRVRNEQFF; cdr3_nt: TGTGCCAGCAGCTTGAACGGGAGGGTGAGGAATGAGCAGTTCTTC
d_call: NA; j_call: TRBJ2-4; v_call: TRBV27; cdr3_length: 13; clone_size: NA; cdr3_aa: CASRALAKNIQYF; cdr3_nt: TGTGCCAGCAGGGCCCTAGCCAAAAACATTCAGTACTTC
d_call: TRBD2; j_call: TRBJ2-1; v_call: TRBV7-2; cdr3_length: 19; clone_size: NA; cdr3_aa: CASSFYGLAGASGYNEQFF; cdr3_nt: TGTGCCAGCAGCTTTTATGGACTAGCGGGAGCCTCGGGGTACAATGAGCAGTTCTTC
d_call: TRBD1; j_call: TRBJ1-2; v_call: TRBV5-6; cdr3_length: 15; clone_size: NA; cdr3_aa: CASSFWDRENYGYTF; cdr3_nt: TGTGCCAGCAGCTTCTGGGACAGGGAGAACTATGGCTACACCTTC
d_call: TRBD2; j_call: TRBJ2-3; v_call: TRBV7-6; cdr3_length: 18; clone_size: few; cdr3_aa: CASSLEVGLAGDTDTQYF; cdr3_nt: TGTGCCAGCAGCTTAGAAGTGGGTCTAGCGGGGGACACAGATACGCAGTATTTT
d_call: TRBD1; j_call: TRBJ2-1; v_call: TRBV25-1; cdr3_length: 16; clone_size: few; cdr3_aa: CASSELGDRGDNEQFF; cdr3_nt: TGTGCCAGCAGTGAATTGGGGGACAGGGGGGACAATGAGCAGTTCTTC
d_call: TRBD1; j_call: TRBJ1-1; v_call: TRBV5-6; cdr3_length: 17; clone_size: NA; cdr3_aa: CASSRLGRGRMNTEAFF; cdr3_nt: TGTGCCAGCAGCCGACTGGGTAGGGGGCGGATGAACACTGAAGCTTTCTTT
d_call: NA; j_call: TRBJ1-2; v_call: TRBV9; cdr3_length: 15; clone_size: few; cdr3_aa: CASSAPVGASLGYTF; cdr3_nt: TGTGCCAGCAGCGCCCCGGTGGGGGCGTCATTAGGCTACACCTTC
d_call: NA; j_call: TRBJ1-2; v_call: TRBV25-1; cdr3_length: 11; clone_size: few; cdr3_aa: CASGDGGGYTF; cdr3_nt: TGTGCCAGCGGTGATGGAGGCGGCTACACCTTC
d_call: NA; j_call: TRBJ2-6; v_call: TRBV9; cdr3_length: 15; clone_size: few; cdr3_aa: CASSAALSGANVLTF; cdr3_nt: TGTGCCAGCTCGGCGGCCCTCTCTGGGGCCAACGTCCTGACTTTC
d_call: TRBD1; j_call: TRBJ1-2; v_call: TRBV19; cdr3_length: 14; clone_size: NA; cdr3_aa: CASRGTDEVYGYTF; cdr3_nt: TGTGCCAGTAGGGGGACAGACGAAGTCTATGGCTACACCTTC
d_call: NA; j_call: TRBJ1-1; v_call: TRBV5-1; cdr3_length: 17; clone_size: NA; cdr3_aa: CASSLGSGVMGETEAFF; cdr3_nt: TGCGCCAGCAGCTTGGGGTCGGGGGTAATGGGCGAGACTGAAGCTTTCTTT
d_call: NA; j_call: TRBJ2-5; v_call: TRBV4-1; cdr3_length: 14; clone_size: NA; cdr3_aa: CASSPPGGQETQYF; cdr3_nt: TGCGCCAGCAGCCCCCCCGGGGGCCAAGAGACCCAGTACTTC
d_call: NA; j_call: TRBJ1-3; v_call: TRBV6-1; cdr3_length: 15; clone_size: NA; cdr3_aa: CASTNSGAHEDTIYF; cdr3_nt: TGTGCCAGCACTAACTCTGGGGCCCATGAAGACACCATATATTTT
d_call: NA; j_call: TRBJ1-4; v_call: TRBV4-2; cdr3_length: 14; clone_size: few; cdr3_aa: CATGRGGRNEKLFF; cdr3_nt: TGTGCCACAGGGAGGGGGGGCAGGAATGAAAAACTGTTTTTT
d_call: TRBD2; j_call: TRBJ2-7; v_call: TRBV29-1; cdr3_length: 13; clone_size: few; cdr3_aa: CSTIAGTTYEQYF; cdr3_nt: TGCAGCACGATAGCGGGAACAACCTACGAGCAGTACTTC
d_call: TRBD1; j_call: TRBJ1-3; v_call: TRBV19; cdr3_length: 16; clone_size: NA; cdr3_aa: CASSETSTGAGNTIYF; cdr3_nt: TGTGCCAGTAGTGAGACTTCGACAGGGGCTGGAAACACCATATATTTT
d_call: NA; j_call: TRBJ1-1; v_call: TRBV11-2; cdr3_length: 15; clone_size: NA; cdr3_aa: CASSLVPGGVSRAFF; cdr3_nt: TGTGCCAGCAGCTTAGTACCGGGGGGGGTATCTCGGGCTTTCTTT
d_call: NA; j_call: TRBJ1-2; v_call: TRBV19; cdr3_length: 13; clone_size: NA; cdr3_aa: CASNTGGHYGYTF; cdr3_nt: TGTGCCAGTAACACCGGGGGACACTATGGCTACACCTTC
d_call: TRBD2; j_call: TRBJ2-7; v_call: TRBV5-1; cdr3_length: 13; clone_size: few; cdr3_aa: CASSLASGYEQYF; cdr3_nt: TGCGCCAGCAGCTTGGCTAGCGGCTACGAGCAGTACTTC
d_call: TRBD2; j_call: TRBJ2-7; v_call: TRBV4-1; cdr3_length: 15; clone_size: few; cdr3_aa: CASSALAGPSYEQYF; cdr3_nt: TGCGCCAGCAGCGCGCTAGCGGGACCTTCCTACGAGCAGTACTTC
d_call: NA; j_call: TRBJ2-2; v_call: TRBV15; cdr3_length: 18; clone_size: NA; cdr3_aa: CATSRDHGRAASTGELFF; cdr3_nt: TGTGCCACCAGCAGAGATCACGGCAGGGCCGCGAGCACCGGGGAGCTGTTTTTT
d_call: NA; j_call: TRBJ2-3; v_call: TRBV10-1; cdr3_length: 14; clone_size: NA; cdr3_aa: CASSVGGLTDTQYF; cdr3_nt: TGCGCCAGCAGTGTTGGGGGCCTCACAGATACGCAGTATTTT
d_call: TRBD2; j_call: TRBJ2-1; v_call: TRBV18; cdr3_length: 19; clone_size: NA; cdr3_aa: CASSPPGLAVRLDYNEQFF; cdr3_nt: TGTGCCAGCTCACCACCGGGACTAGCGGTCCGCTTAGATTACAATGAGCAGTTCTTC
d_call: TRBD2; j_call: TRBJ2-7; v_call: TRBV6-5; cdr3_length: 14; clone_size: NA; cdr3_aa: CASRRLAGGDEQYF; cdr3_nt: TGTGCCAGCAGACGACTAGCGGGAGGAGACGAGCAGTACTTC